This TCR beta chain was captured in a study of blood T cells in healthy people across ages. Turning to the study itself: Template switching captured about one barcoded beta molecule per two T cells. Overall study findings and caveats: A greater number of naive CD4+ cells and higher diversity distinguished long-lived donors from aged donors.

This clonotype has at least ten counts. Its target is not known. CDR1 and CDR2 (germline): SGHTA, FQGTGA. V was clipped by 2 bases and J by 4 bases, with 19 bases between them. The CDR3 is 17 residues long. Next came a second PCR, run for about 7 to 12 cycles, which used a sample-barcoded 5' primer along with a J-beta primer mix. TCRdb re-analysed the 5' RACE reads in MiXCR, keeping a single row per CDR3 protein. The sample has about 730,000 distinct CDR3 sequences; 43% are singletons. Aged about 6 to 95, donors were systemically healthy Caucasians from Russia. Total RNA was isolated from each sample in quantities of at least 6 micrograms.

Sequenced material: blood. This chain links TRBV7-3 with TRBJ2-3, with D tentatively TRBD1 or TRBD2 (8 bases each). The sequence came from a woman aged 55 to 70 in good health. CDR3 sequence (DNA): TGTGCCAGCAGCTTATTCGGGGGGGTACAGGGGGCAGATACGCAGTATTTT. The encoded protein is CASSLFGGVQGADTQYF.